This T cell receptor (beta chain) came from a study of CD8 T cells in ankylosing spondylitis. CDR3 length equals 12 residues. V was shortened by 4 bases and J by 6 bases, with 11 bases between the two germline ends. Germline assignment: CDR1 SQVTM and CDR2 ANQGSEA. TCRdb re-called the 5' RACE reads through MiXCR, storing one row per CDR3 protein. The data show 350,000 to 450,000 distinct CDR3 sequences, 20% to 25% seen once. This clonotype was observed a handful of times. This TCR derives from a male donor with ankylosing spondylitis or in good health (not recorded which). The source material was blood, either unsorted or a sorted T cell fraction (not recorded which). The rearrangement joins TRBV29-1 to TRBJ2-3, with D uncertain. CDR3 nucleotide sequence: TGCAGCGTTGGGGTGCTTGGCGATACGCAGTATTTT. It translates to CSVGVLGDTQYF.